Sequencing of this T cell receptor (beta chain) was carried out in a study of T cell repertoires in cytomegalovirus infection. As to this clonotype: Its antigen is currently unknown.

J was trimmed by 2 bases and V by 4 bases; bases with no gene match: 4. The germline V gene encodes CDR1 SGHAT and CDR2 FQNNGV. This CDR3 comprises 16 residues. TCRdb analysed the reads with MiXCR anew, one entry per CDR3 protein. The sample has more than 250,000 distinct CDR3 sequences, around 25% seen once. This chain uses TRBV11-2 with TRBJ2-2; 10 nucleotides match TRBD2. This sequence originates from a human donor in good health (CMV status not recorded). Some clones in this sample may be carry-over from other donors' samples. The sample in question was cultured PBMCs, obtained from culture after CMV antigen stimulation. CDR3 nucleotide sequence: TGTGCCAGCAGCTCTCAACTAGCGGGAAACACCGGGGAGCTGTTTTTT. Its translation is CASSSQLAGNTGELFF.